This TCR beta chain derives from a study of tumor and adjacent non-tumor tissue in lung cancer. Turning to the study itself: Stage I to III disease affected 10 men and roughly five women aged about 31 to 85. Whole-study findings and limits: TCR diversity was significantly greater in tumor than normal lung tissue. In normal lung, the top 100 clones were significantly more dominant than in tumor.

The CDR3 consists of 13 residues. V dropped 2 bases and J dropped 11 bases, with 15 bases sitting between them. The germline V gene has CDR1 LNHDA and CDR2 SQIVND (reference sequence). This sample's RNA came from whole unsorted tissue. Newly diagnosed lung cancer patients had thoracic surgery in China, August–late 2014, without prior chemotherapy. As concerns this clonotype: The antigen is not known.

A modified ARM-PCR protocol with three rounds of nested PCR amplified TCRbeta. A single record per CDR3 protein comes from TCRdb applying MiXCR to the multiplex PCR reads. This sample has about 200,000 distinct CDR3 sequences; about two thirds occur once, and the top ten carry less than 25%. The chain uses TRBV19 and TRBJ1-1; D not resolved. The sequence came from a man aged 55 to 70 with non-small cell lung cancer. Sample: lung tumor tissue. The DNA of the CDR3 is TGTGCCAGTAGTATATCACTCTTCAGGAGGGCTTTCTTT. This gives the protein CASSISLFRRAFF.